Listed here are 17 T cell receptor beta chains from one sample, sequenced in a study of shared clonotypes between healthy human individuals. Positive CCR7 selection of CD45RO-negative cells yielded the naive CD8 cells, and terminally differentiated effector memory CD45RA+ cells were excluded. TCRdb's copy holds only in-frame clones and misses some; the assay was immunoSEQ multiplex PCR. The sample has around 1.9 million clones, about 94% seen once. Material: naive CD8+ T cells from PBMCs. The receptors stem from a man aged 18 to 29 in good health. Some clones in this sample may be carry-over from other donors' samples.

The chain recombines TRBV4-1 with TRBJ2-7, with D tentatively TRBD1 or TRBD2 (5 bases each). This CDR3 has 16 amino acids. Germline V gene lookup returns CDR1 MGHRA and CDR2 YSYEKL. The V and J ends lost 0 bases and 2 bases respectively, with 14 bases between them. The DNA for the CDR3 is TGCGCCAGCAGCCAAGATCCTGGGGGAGAAGCCTACGAGCAGTACTTC. This sequence encodes CASSQDPGGEAYEQYF.

The rearrangement links TRBV15 to TRBJ2-5; 7 positions agree with TRBD2. CDR1 and CDR2 from the germline V gene are LNHNV and YYDKDF (reference sequence). The CDR3 has 15 amino acids. The junction had 7 bases not matched to a gene; V was cut back by 1 base and J by 5 bases. The CDR3 nucleotides are TGTGCCACCAGCAGAGGTGGCGGGAGAGAGGAGACCCAGTACTTC. It is translated as CATSRGGGREETQYF.

The rearrangement joins TRBV4-3 to TRBJ2-5, with 12 bases matching TRBD2. CDR3 size: 18 residues. Per germline, CDR1 LGHNA and CDR2 YSLEER. With V trimmed by 3 bases and J by 1 base, 9 bases remained unmatched. DNA of the CDR3: TGCGCCAGCAGCCAGCGACTAGCGGGAGTGGGGGCCCAAGAGACCCAGTACTTC. Its translation is CASSQRLAGVGAQETQYF.

CDR3 residues: CASSKRIAGENNEQFF. DNA of the CDR3: TGTGCCAGCAGCAAAAGAATAGCGGGAGAAAACAATGAGCAGTTCTTC. The chain carries TRBV7-9 and TRBJ2-1, with TRBD2 identical over 9 bases. Germline CDR1 SEHNR, CDR2 FQNEAQ (reference sequence). J gave up 5 bases and V 5 bases, and 10 bases lay outside the gene matches. This CDR3 is 16 amino acids long.

This clone appeared once. The V and J genes are TRBV6-1 and TRBJ1-2; D remains unclear. V was trimmed by 1 base and J by 7 bases, leaving 10 bases between them. CDR1 MNHNS and CDR2 SASEGT come from the germline V gene. The CDR3 consists of 13 residues. The CDR3 protein is CASSEGQLFGYTF. The DNA for the CDR3 is TGTGCCAGCAGTGAAGGACAATTATTTGGCTACACCTTC.

The chain has TRBV7-3 and TRBJ2-1; the D call may be TRBD1 or TRBD2 (5 bases each). Trimming shortened V by 0 bases and J by 0 bases, and 9 bases separated the two germline ends. CDR1 and CDR2 (germline): SGHTA, FQGTGA. This CDR3 region has 16 residues. CDR3 DNA: TGTGCCAGCAGCTTAACTCTCGGGGCCTCCTACAATGAGCAGTTCTTC. Translating gives CASSLTLGASYNEQFF.

This chain connects TRBV29-1 to TRBJ2-7; D might be TRBD1 (6 bases). CDR1 and CDR2 (germline): SQVTM, ANQGSEA. Trimming removed 6 bases from V and 4 bases from J, with 13 bases in between. The CDR3 is made up of 12 amino acids. This CDR3 is CSVIDRTYEQYF. The CDR3 bases are TGCAGCGTAATCGACAGGACTTACGAGCAGTACTTC.

This clone was detected a few times. The CDR3 region has the DNA TGTGCCAGCAGCTTAGGGTCTGATGGCTACACCTTC. This encodes CASSLGSDGYTF. The chain combines TRBV7-9 with TRBJ1-2; D gene uncertain. The germline V and J ends were trimmed by 1 base and 6 bases, with 6 bases remaining between them. Germline assignment: CDR1 SEHNR and CDR2 FQNEAQ (reference sequence). The CDR3 is made up of 12 amino acids.

The rearrangement links TRBV11-2 to TRBJ2-2; D gene unclear. Trimming took 5 bases from V and 1 from J, leaving 11 bases between them. Germline CDR1 reads SGHAT; CDR2 reads FQNNGV. This CDR3 comprises 15 residues. CDR3 loop: CASSRKQENTGELFF. In DNA, the CDR3 is TGTGCCAGCAGCCGAAAGCAGGAGAACACCGGGGAGCTGTTTTTT.

The chain carries TRBV5-1 and TRBJ2-2; D not resolved. The CDR3 sequence is 12 residues long. Looked up from germline, CDR1 is SGHRS and CDR2 is YFSETQ. Trimming removed 4 bases at V and 2 bases at J, with 3 bases between. DNA for the CDR3: TGCGCCAGCAGCACTAACACCGGGGAGCTGTTTTTT. It translates to CASSTNTGELFF.

The V and J genes are TRBV27 and TRBJ1-2; 8 bases align to TRBD1. CDR1 and CDR2 (germline): MNHEY, SMNVEV (reference sequence). This CDR3 is 12 amino acids long. The CDR3 protein is CASRGLGYGYTF. CDR3 bases: TGTGCATCCAGGGGGCTGGGCTATGGCTACACCTTC.

This clone was recorded only once. This chain uses TRBV11-2 with TRBJ2-1, with TRBD2 identical over 12 bases. CDR1 SGHAT and CDR2 FQNNGV come from the germline V gene. This CDR3 spans 14 amino acids. V lost 6 bases and J lost 4; bases outside the gene matches: 1. CDR3 loop: CASRGTSGYNEQFF. The CDR3 nucleotides read TGTGCCAGCAGAGGGACTAGCGGGTACAATGAGCAGTTCTTC.

The count of this clone is one. The chain employs TRBV4-2 and TRBJ2-7; D possibly uses TRBD1 or TRBD2 (5 bases each). Trimming removed 3 bases at V and 1 base at J, with 25 bases between. CDR1 and CDR2 from the germline V gene are LGHNA and YNFKEQ. The CDR3 is 19 amino acids. CDR3 sequence: CASSQIRRGAGETSYEQYF. For the CDR3, the DNA is TGTGCCAGCAGCCAGATCCGACGGGGCGCCGGCGAAACATCCTACGAGCAGTACTTC.

The chain uses TRBV10-1 and TRBJ2-1; D is possibly TRBD2 (7 bases). This CDR3 has 15 residues. The V end lost 8 bases, the J end lost 6 bases, and 20 bases lay between the germline ends. CDR1 WNHNN and CDR2 SYGVQD come from the germline V gene (reference sequence). The CDR3 nucleotides read TGCGCCAGCTCAGAGGGGACACCGGGGGGCAATGAGCAGTTCTTC. It encodes CASSEGTPGGNEQFF.

The V and J genes are TRBV29-1 and TRBJ1-1; D possibly corresponds to TRBD1 (5 bases). V dropped 8 bases and J dropped 7 bases, with 14 bases sitting between them. The CDR3 is 11 amino acids. Germline CDR1 reads SQVTM; CDR2 reads ANQGSEA. The CDR3 reads CSSQGAGEAFF. The CDR3 bases are TGCAGCTCACAAGGGGCGGGTGAAGCTTTCTTT.

This clone was seen just once. The V and J genes are TRBV27 and TRBJ2-3; TRBD2 agrees at 9 bases. The CDR3 length is 17 residues. CDR1 MNHEY and CDR2 SMNVEV come from the germline V gene (reference sequence). Trimming removed 5 bases from V and 3 bases from J; junction bases left unmatched: 12. CDR3 protein: CASSPPSLAGYTDTQYF. Written as DNA, the CDR3 is TGTGCCAGCAGTCCCCCCTCGCTAGCGGGATATACAGATACGCAGTATTTT.

The rearrangement links TRBV7-6 to TRBJ2-1, with D possibly matching TRBD2 (6 bases). V was shortened by 2 bases and J by 1 base, with 15 bases between the two germline ends. The CDR3 consists of 17 residues. Germline-derived CDR1 and CDR2 are SGHVS and FNYEAQ. CDR3 nucleotides: TGTGCCAGCAGCTTATACTCAGCGGACTATTCCTACAATGAGCAGTTCTTC. Protein sequence: CASSLYSADYSYNEQFF.